A selection of T cell receptor beta chains follows, all from one sample in a study of T cell responses to AZD1222 COVID-19 vaccine. Sequencing was performed with immunoSEQ multiplex PCR; in TCRdb, only in-frame clones are kept and a portion is missing. Here the sample spans 170,000 or so clones, around 87% being singletons. Sequencing was performed on peripheral blood, taken on day 0 of AZD1222 vaccination. These receptors came from an adult in good health. CDR3s leave out the opening cysteine and the closing phenylalanine or tryptophan. Clone size is given for some rows only: seen once, a few or many times, or a class if the clone is expanded.

j_call v_call clone_size cdr3_aa
TRBJ1-1 TRBV19 NA ASSILENTEAF
TRBJ2-4 TRBV28 once ASSVAGGAKNIQY
TRBJ2-2 TRBV7-2 few ASSLGGRANTGELF
TRBJ1-1 TRBV7-3 NA ASSLGTGTMHRNTEAF
TRBJ1-2 TRBV27 NA ATRASGVGYT
TRBJ1-1 TRBV7-9 NA ASSLRRGHTEAF
TRBJ1-2 TRBV7-9 NA ASSSTGSGYT
TRBJ2-3 TRBV28 NA ASSLRADTQY
TRBJ2-5 TRBV28 NA ASSSFRALGETQY
TRBJ1-4 TRBV15 medium-sized ATSRDIGPGNEKLF
TRBJ2-7 TRBV7-2 NA ASTLIGEQY
TRBJ1-4 TRBV19 NA ASSILRSEKLF
TRBJ2-1 TRBV5-1 NA ASSLGASLNEQF
TRBJ1-2 TRBV14 NA AGLGYGYT
TRBJ2-3 TRBV5-1 NA ASRELLSTDTQY
TRBJ2-1 TRBV4-1 NA ASSPTTLSYNEQF
TRBJ1-4 TRBV5-5 NA ASSLTGQGNEKLF
TRBJ1-2 TRBV18 NA ASSLMEDYGYT
TRBJ2-1 TRBV5-1 few ASSRGLAGAYNEQF
TRBJ1-1 TRBV6-4 NA ASSDQEGLGAF
TRBJ2-1 TRBV19 NA ASSIVYADEQF
TRBJ1-5 TRBV6-5 NA ASSYLGPNQPQH
TRBJ2-3 TRBV29-1 once SVGGSGIRTDTQY